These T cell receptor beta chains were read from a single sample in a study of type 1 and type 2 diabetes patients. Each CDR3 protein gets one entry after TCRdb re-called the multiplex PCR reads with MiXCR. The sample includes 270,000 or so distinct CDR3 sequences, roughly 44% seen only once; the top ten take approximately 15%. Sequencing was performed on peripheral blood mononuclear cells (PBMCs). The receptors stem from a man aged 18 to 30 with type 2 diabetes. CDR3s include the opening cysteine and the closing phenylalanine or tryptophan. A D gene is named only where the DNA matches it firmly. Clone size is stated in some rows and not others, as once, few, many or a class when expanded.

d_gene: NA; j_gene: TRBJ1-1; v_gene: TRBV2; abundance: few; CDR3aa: CASSERAFF; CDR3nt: TGTGCCAGCAGTGAACGTGCTTTCTTT
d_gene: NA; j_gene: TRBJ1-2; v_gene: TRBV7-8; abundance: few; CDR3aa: CASIEGTPSDYGYTF; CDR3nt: TGTGCCAGTATTGAGGGGACCCCTTCCGACTATGGCTACACCTTC
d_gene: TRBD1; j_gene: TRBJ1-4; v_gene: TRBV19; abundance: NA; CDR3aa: CASRGLEKLFF; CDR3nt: TGCGCCTCCAGGGGGCTCGAAAAACTGTTTTTT
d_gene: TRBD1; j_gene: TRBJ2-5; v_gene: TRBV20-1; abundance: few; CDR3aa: CSAPDRDETQYF; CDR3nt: TGCAGTGCCCCGGACAGGGACGAGACCCAGTACTTC
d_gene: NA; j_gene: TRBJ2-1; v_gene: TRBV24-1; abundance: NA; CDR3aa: CATSEVIYNEQFF; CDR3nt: TGTGCCACCAGTGAGGTCATCTACAATGAGCAGTTCTTC
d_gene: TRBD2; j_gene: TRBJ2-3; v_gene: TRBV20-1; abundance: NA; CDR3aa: CSARRLAGGVDTQYF; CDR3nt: TGCAGTGCAAGACGCCTAGCGGGAGGGGTAGATACGCAGTATTTT
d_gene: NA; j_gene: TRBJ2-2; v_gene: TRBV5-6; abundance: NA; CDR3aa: CASAGQGNTGELFF; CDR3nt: TGTGCCAGCGCGGGGCAGGGGAACACCGGGGAGCTGTTTTTT
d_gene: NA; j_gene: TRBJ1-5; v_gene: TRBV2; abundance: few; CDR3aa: CASTDGLFQPQHF; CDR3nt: TGTGCCAGCACCGATGGACTCTTTCAGCCCCAGCATTTT
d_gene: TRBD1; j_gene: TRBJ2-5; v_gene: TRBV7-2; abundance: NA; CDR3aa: CASSGTGGIETQYF; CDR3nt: TGTGCCAGCAGTGGAACAGGGGGGATAGAGACCCAGTACTTC
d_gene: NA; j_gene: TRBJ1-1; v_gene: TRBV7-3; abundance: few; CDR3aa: CASSLVTGMNTEAFF; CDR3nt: TGTGCCAGCAGCTTAGTCACAGGAATGAACACTGAAGCTTTCTTT
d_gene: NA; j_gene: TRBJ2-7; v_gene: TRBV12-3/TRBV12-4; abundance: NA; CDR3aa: CASSTPDRHEQYF; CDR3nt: TGTGCCAGCAGTACCCCAGACAGACACGAGCAGTACTTC
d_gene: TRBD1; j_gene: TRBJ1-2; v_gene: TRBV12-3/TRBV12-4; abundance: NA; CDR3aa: CASSITTGKTGYTF; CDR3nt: TGTGCCAGCAGTATAACGACAGGGAAAACTGGCTACACCTTC
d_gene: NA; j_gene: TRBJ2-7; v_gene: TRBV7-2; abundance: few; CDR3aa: CASSLTWGEQYF; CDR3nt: TGTGCCAGCAGCTTAACGTGGGGCGAGCAGTACTTC
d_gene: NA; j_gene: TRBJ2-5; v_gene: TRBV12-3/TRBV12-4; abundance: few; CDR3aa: CASTALQGGETQYF; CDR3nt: TGTGCCAGCACCGCGTTACAGGGAGGAGAGACCCAGTACTTC
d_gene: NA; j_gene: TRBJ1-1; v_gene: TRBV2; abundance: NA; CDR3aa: CASTLDGNTEAFF; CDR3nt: TGTGCCAGCACCCTGGACGGGAACACTGAAGCTTTCTTT
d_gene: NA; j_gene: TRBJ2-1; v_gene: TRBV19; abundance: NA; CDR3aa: CASSTDTVRSYNEQFF; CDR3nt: TGTGCCAGTAGTACTGACACGGTAAGGTCCTACAATGAGCAGTTCTTC
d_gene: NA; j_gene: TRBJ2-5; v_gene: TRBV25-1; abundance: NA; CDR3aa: CASSNREGETQYF; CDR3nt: TGTGCCAGCTCAAACAGGGAGGGTGAGACCCAGTACTTC
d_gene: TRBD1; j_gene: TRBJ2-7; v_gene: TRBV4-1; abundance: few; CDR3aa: CASSHWFVRDREGEQYF; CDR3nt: TGCGCCAGCTCCCATTGGTTTGTCCGGGACAGGGAAGGAGAGCAGTACTTC
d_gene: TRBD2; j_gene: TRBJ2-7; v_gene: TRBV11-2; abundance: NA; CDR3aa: CASSPQTTSAYEQYF; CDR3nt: TGTGCCAGCAGCCCTCAGACAACTAGCGCCTACGAGCAGTACTTC
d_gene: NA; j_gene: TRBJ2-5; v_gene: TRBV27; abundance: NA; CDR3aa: CASRVRRGQTQYF; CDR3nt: TGTGCCAGCAGAGTGCGGAGGGGCCAGACCCAGTACTTC
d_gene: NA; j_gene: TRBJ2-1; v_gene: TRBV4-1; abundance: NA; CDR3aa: CASSQVSSEQFF; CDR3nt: TGCGCCAGCAGCCAAGTGTCCAGTGAGCAGTTCTTC
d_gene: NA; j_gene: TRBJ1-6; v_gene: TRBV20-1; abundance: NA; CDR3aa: CSARRKQGAETSPLHF; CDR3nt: TGCAGTGCTAGACGAAAACAGGGAGCGGAGACTTCACCCCTCCACTTT
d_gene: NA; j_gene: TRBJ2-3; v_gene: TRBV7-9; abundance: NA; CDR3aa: CASSLPYF; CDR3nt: TGTGCCAGCAGCTTGCCGTATTTT
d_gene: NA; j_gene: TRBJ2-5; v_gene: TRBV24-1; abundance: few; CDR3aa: CATSDRSAAETQYF; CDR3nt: TGTGCCACCAGTGATAGGTCAGCGGCGGAGACCCAGTACTTC
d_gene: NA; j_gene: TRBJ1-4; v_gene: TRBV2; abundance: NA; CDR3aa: CASSDESRTNEKLFF; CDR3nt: TGTGCCAGCAGTGACGAGAGCAGGACTAATGAAAAACTGTTTTTT
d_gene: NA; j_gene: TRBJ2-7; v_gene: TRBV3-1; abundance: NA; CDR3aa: CASSHGRAYEQYF; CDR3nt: TGTGCCAGCAGCCACGGTCGGGCCTACGAGCAGTACTTC
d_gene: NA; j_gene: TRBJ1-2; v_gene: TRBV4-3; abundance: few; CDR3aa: CASSQDYQGNYGYTF; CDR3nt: TGCGCCAGCAGCCAAGATTATCAGGGGAACTATGGCTACACCTTC
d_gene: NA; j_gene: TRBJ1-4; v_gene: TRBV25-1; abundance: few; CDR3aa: CASSDPLGGRHNEKLFF; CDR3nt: TGTGCCAGCAGTGATCCGTTAGGTGGCAGACATAATGAAAAACTGTTTTTT
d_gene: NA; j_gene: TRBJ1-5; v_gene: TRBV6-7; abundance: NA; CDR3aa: CASSYSTTNRQRNQPQHF; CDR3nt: TGTGCCAGCAGTTACTCGACGACAAATCGACAGCGCAATCAGCCCCAGCATTTT
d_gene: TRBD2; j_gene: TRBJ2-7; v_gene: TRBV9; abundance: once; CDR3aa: CASSVGLAGEYEQYF; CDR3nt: TGTGCCAGCAGCGTAGGACTAGCGGGAGAGTACGAGCAGTACTTC
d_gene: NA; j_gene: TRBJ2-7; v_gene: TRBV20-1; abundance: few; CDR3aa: CSASNLAAYEQYF; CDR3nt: TGCAGTGCTAGTAATTTAGCCGCCTACGAGCAGTACTTC
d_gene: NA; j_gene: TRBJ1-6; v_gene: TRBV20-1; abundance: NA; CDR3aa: CSASGSSGSPLHF; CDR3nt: TGCAGTGCTAGTGGGTCATCTGGTTCACCCCTCCACTTT
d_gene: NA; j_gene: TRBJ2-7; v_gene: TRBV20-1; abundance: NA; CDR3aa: CSARQGIYEQYF; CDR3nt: TGCAGTGCTAGACAGGGAATCTACGAGCAGTACTTC
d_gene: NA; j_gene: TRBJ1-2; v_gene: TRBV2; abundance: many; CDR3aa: CASSEGGDTFVYGYTF; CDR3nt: TGTGCCAGCAGCGAGGGGGGCGACACTTTCGTCTATGGCTACACCTTC
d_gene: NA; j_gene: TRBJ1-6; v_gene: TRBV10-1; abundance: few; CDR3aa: CASRDYQKATSSYNSPLHF; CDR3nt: TGCGCCAGCAGGGATTATCAAAAAGCCACGAGCTCCTATAATTCACCCCTCCACTTT
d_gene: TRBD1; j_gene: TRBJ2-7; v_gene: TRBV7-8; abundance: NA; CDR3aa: CASTPRFGTGTYEQYF; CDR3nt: TGTGCCAGCACCCCAAGGTTCGGGACAGGTACCTACGAGCAGTACTTC
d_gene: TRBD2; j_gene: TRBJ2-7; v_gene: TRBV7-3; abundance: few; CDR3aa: CASSETSGRMREQYF; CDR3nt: TGTGCCAGCAGCGAGACTAGCGGGAGGATGAGGGAGCAGTACTTC
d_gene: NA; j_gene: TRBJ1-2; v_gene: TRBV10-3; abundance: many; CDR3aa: CAISEIRNGYTF; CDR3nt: TGTGCCATCAGTGAAATCAGGAATGGCTACACCTTC
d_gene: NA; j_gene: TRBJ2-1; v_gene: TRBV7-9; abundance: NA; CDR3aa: CASSAAKGISYNEQFF; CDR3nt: TGTGCCAGCAGCGCCGCCAAGGGGATATCCTACAATGAGCAGTTCTTC
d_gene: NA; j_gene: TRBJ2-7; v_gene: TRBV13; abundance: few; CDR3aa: CASSSGGVYHEQYF; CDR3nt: TGTGCCAGCAGCTCCGGAGGGGTATATCACGAGCAGTACTTC
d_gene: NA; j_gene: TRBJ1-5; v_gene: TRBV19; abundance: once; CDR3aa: CVSSIDRTENQPQHF; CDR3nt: TGTGTCAGTAGTATAGATCGGACAGAAAATCAGCCCCAGCATTTT
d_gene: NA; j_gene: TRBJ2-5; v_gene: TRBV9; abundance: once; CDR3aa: CASSVSQGGETQYF; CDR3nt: TGTGCCAGCAGCGTTAGCCAGGGGGGGGAGACCCAGTACTTC